Shown below are 8 T cell receptor beta chains from a single sample sequenced in a study of T cell repertoires and HLA-DP antigens. The method was immunoSEQ multiplex PCR; TCRdb's version includes in-frame clones alone and lacks a portion of them. The data hold about 89,000 clones, with around nine tenths observed a single time. Antigens for these TCRs are unknown. The sample was CD4+ T cells from PBMCs. These receptors all stem from a man between 50 and 59 years old in good health and CMV-seronegative.

The chain couples TRBV18 to TRBJ1-2; 8 nucleotides align to TRBD1. This CDR3 contains 13 residues. Trimming at V came to 3 bases and at J to 3 bases, leaving 0 bases not matched to a gene. CDR1 KGHSH and CDR2 LQKENI come from the germline V gene. Here the CDR3 reads CASSPDRDYGYTF. In DNA form, the CDR3 reads TGTGCCAGCTCACCGGACAGGGACTATGGCTACACCTTC.

The chain combines TRBV15 with TRBJ1-1, with D maybe TRBD1 (6 bases). The V end was cut by 4 bases, the J end by 1 base, with 19 bases between. The CDR3 loop spans 17 amino acids. Germline lookup yields CDR1 LNHNV and CDR2 YYDKDF (reference sequence). CDR3 DNA: TGTGCCACCAGCAACGGCCCACAGGGTCTCGGGAACACTGAAGCTTTCTTT. Translating it yields CATSNGPQGLGNTEAFF.

This sequence joins TRBV6-9 and TRBJ2-7, with D possibly called TRBD1 or TRBD2 (5 bases each). CDR1 and CDR2 from the germline V gene are MNHGY and SVAAGI. The CDR3 has 11 residues. The CDR3 sequence: CRGRIPYEQYF. The CDR3, as DNA: TGTCGGGGACGGATTCCCTACGAGCAGTACTTC.

This clone was picked up one time. The rearrangement joins TRBV11-2 to TRBJ1-4; 11 bases fit TRBD1. This CDR3 region has 15 residues. Trimming at V came to 5 bases and at J to 8 bases, leaving 7 bases not matched to a gene. CDR1 is SGHAT, CDR2 FQNNGV, per germline. CDR3 region: CASSARDRGFEKLFF. The CDR3, as DNA: TGTGCCAGCAGCGCCCGGGACAGGGGGTTCGAAAAACTGTTTTTT.

The chain combines TRBV5-5 with TRBJ2-7; 8 bases are a match to TRBD1. The CDR3 length is 16 residues. Unmatched junction bases numbered 16, after V lost 5 bases and J lost 6 bases. Germline lookup yields CDR1 SGHKS and CDR2 YYEKEE (reference sequence). The CDR3 DNA sequence: TGTGCCAGCAGAGACGTTAGGGTTAGGACAGGGATCGAGCAGTACTTC. It codes for CASRDVRVRTGIEQYF.

This CDR3 reads CASSRGDSGNTEAFF. CDR3 in DNA: TGTGCCAGCAGCCGGGGGGACTCGGGGAACACTGAAGCTTTCTTT. The chain couples TRBV14 to TRBJ1-1; perhaps TRBD1 as D (5 bases). The CDR3 is made up of 15 amino acids. Deletions cut 4 bases from V and 1 base from J, with 13 bases between. Germline CDR1 is SGHDN and CDR2 is FVKESK.

A word on this clone: A read error may account for a junction end that differs from germline. The chain joins TRBV7-7 to TRBJ2-7; possibly TRBD2 for D (5 bases). Germline-derived CDR1 and CDR2 are SSHAT and FNYEAQ (reference sequence). This CDR3 is built from 13 residues. In DNA form, the CDR3 reads TGTGCTAGCAGCCCCGGGGAAACCTACGAGCAGTACTTC. It specifies CASSPGETYEQYF.

The chain recombines TRBV28 with TRBJ2-5, with 12 bases that match TRBD2. The CDR3 runs to 15 residues. V was clipped by 6 bases and J by 5 bases; unmatched bases: 7. The germline gives CDR1 MDHEN, CDR2 SYDVKM. The CDR3, as DNA: TGTGCCAGCAGGACTAGCGGGAGTGGATGGGAGACCCAGTACTTC. This translates into CASRTSGSGWETQYF.